This TCR beta chain was identified in a study of shared clonotypes between healthy human individuals. Germline values: CDR1 LNHDA, CDR2 SQIVND (reference sequence). The J segment lost 2 bases and the V segment lost 5 bases, leaving 3 bases of the junction unmatched. The CDR3 spans 13 residues. Some clones are missing from TCRdb's copy, which holds only in-frame ones; the method was immunoSEQ multiplex PCR. Of 300,000 or so clones in the sample, roughly 70% were seen once. The chain links TRBV19 to TRBJ2-7; 7 bases align to TRBD1. The sequenced material came from memory CD4+ T cells sorted from blood. As to subset: CD45RA-negative fraction. This receptor was identified in a man aged 25-45 years in good health. The CDR3 DNA is TGTGCCAGTAGTCGGACAGGCCCCTACGAGCAGTACTTC. It specifies CASSRTGPYEQYF.